These 10 T cell receptor beta chains came from one sample sequenced in a study of human T cells and chemical hapten exposure. Time point meaning: patch test 2, 6 weeks after DPC sensitization. Regarding treatment: therapeutic diphenylcyclopropenone sensitization with weekly scalp DPC. One entry per CDR3 protein results from TCRdb running MiXCR on the RACE reads. Altogether tens of thousands of distinct CDR3 sequences are present, more than 6.5% being singletons, with the ten largest covering roughly 1.4%. The sequencing here drew on whole blood, taken in connection with sensitization to the hapten diphenylcyclopropenone (DPC). The receptor set was obtained from a woman in her twenties or thirties with alopecia areata. Some clones in this sample may be carry-over from other donors' samples.

This clonotype was recorded at least ten times. The rearrangement joins TRBV7-9 to TRBJ1-1; 8 bases are a match to TRBD1. Germline V gene lookup returns CDR1 SEHNR and CDR2 FQNEAQ (reference sequence). The trim removed 2 bases at V and 0 bases at J, leaving 8 bases unmatched. The length of the CDR3 is 17 residues. Written as DNA, the CDR3 is TGTGCCAGCAGCTTAACGAAGACAGGGGCCATGAACACTGAAGCTTTCTTT. It yields the protein CASSLTKTGAMNTEAFF. Drawing the rest from reference TRBV7-9 and TRBJ1-1, the complete variable domain is DTGVSQNPRHKITKRGQNVTFRCDPISEHNRLYWYRQTLGQGPEFLTYFQNEAQLEKSRLLSDRFSAERPKGSFSTLEIQRTEQGDSAMYLCASSLTKTGAMNTEAFFGQGTRLTVV.

To note about this clonotype: A much bigger clone sits one base away, suggesting this may be a read error. The CDR3 sequence: CATSDTTDNDQFF. DNA for the CDR3: TGTGCCACCAGTGATACCACGGACAATGATCAGTTCTTC. J is TRBJ2-1 and V is TRBV24-1; D is perhaps TRBD1 (5 bases). This CDR3 is built from 13 residues. The germline V gene encodes CDR1 KGHDR and CDR2 SFDVKD.

This clonotype was detected many times. J is TRBJ1-6 and V is TRBV20-1, with D unresolved. CDR3 length equals 12 residues. V was shortened by 2 bases and J by 5 bases, with 4 bases between the two germline ends. Germline V gives CDR1 DFQATT, CDR2 SNEGSKA (reference sequence). CDR3 DNA sequence: TGCAGTGCTAGACGAAATAATTCACCCCTCCACTTT. Residues: CSARRNNSPLHF.

At least ten counts were recorded for this clonotype. The chain joins TRBV20-1 to TRBJ1-1; 11 bases map to TRBD1. V shed 1 base and J 4 bases; nucleotides not matched to a gene: 2. The V gene's germline CDR1 is DFQATT and CDR2 SNEGSKA (reference sequence). The CDR3 runs 14 residues. CDR3 DNA sequence: TGCAGTGCTAGAGTGGGGACAGGGGGCACTGAAGCTTTCTTT. It encodes CSARVGTGGTEAFF.

There are many counts of this clonotype. The chain has TRBV10-3 and TRBJ2-5; 8 nucleotides line up with TRBD2. V was clipped by 11 bases and J by 3 bases; unmatched bases: 5. Germline lookup yields CDR1 ENHRY and CDR2 SYGVKD. The CDR3 extends over 12 amino acids. CDR3 sequence: CAQRGMKETQYF. In nucleotides, the CDR3 is TGTGCCCAGCGGGGGATGAAAGAGACCCAGTACTTC.

This clonotype was detected many times. The chain combines TRBV5-1 with TRBJ2-3; TRBD1 might be the D (5 bases). This CDR3 has 14 amino acids. With 2 bases removed from V and 1 base from J, the gap between germline ends came to 8 bases. Germline CDR1 SGHRS, CDR2 YFSETQ. The CDR3 spells CASSLSGRTDTQYF. CDR3 sequence (DNA): TGCGCCAGCAGCTTATCAGGGCGCACAGATACGCAGTATTTT.

At least ten counts were recorded for this clonotype. V gene TRBV6-6 combines with J gene TRBJ1-6, with D tentatively TRBD1 (5 bases). The CDR3 is 14 amino acids. Trimming stripped 6 bases from V and 10 bases from J, with 16 bases between. Looked up from germline, CDR1 is MNHNY and CDR2 is SVGAGI (reference sequence). For the CDR3, the DNA is TGTGCCAGCAGCTGGGGGGAAGTCGGCTCACCCCTCCACTTT. This codes for CASSWGEVGSPLHF.

This clonotype was observed at least ten times. V and J are TRBV7-2 and TRBJ2-3; maybe TRBD1 (6 bases). V was clipped by 5 bases and J by 0 bases, with 18 bases between them. CDR1 and CDR2 from the germline V gene are SGHTA and FQGNSA. This CDR3 is 17 amino acids long. The CDR3, as DNA: TGTGCCAGCAGCGGGGGCTGGCGGGCCGCTAGCACAGATACGCAGTATTTT. Translation: CASSGGWRAASTDTQYF.

This clonotype turned up a few times. The chain links TRBV14 to TRBJ1-1; a possible D gene is TRBD1 (6 bases). The CDR3 contains 16 residues. The germline gives CDR1 SGHDN, CDR2 FVKESK. Deletions cut 5 bases from V and 5 bases from J, with 21 bases between. The CDR3 bases are TGTGCCAGCAGCGGACGGGACATTCAAGCCGTGACTGAAGCTTTCTTT. Translating it yields CASSGRDIQAVTEAFF. Full variable domain (missing parts from reference TRBV14 and TRBJ1-1): EAGVTQFPSHSVIEKGQTVTLRCDPISGHDNLYWYRRVMGKEIKFLLHFVKESKQDESGMPNNRFLAERTGGTYSTLKVQPAELEDSGVYFCASSGRDIQAVTEAFFGQGTRLTVV.

This chain connects TRBV20-1 to TRBJ2-3, with D hard to call. Trimming took off 0 bases at V and 5 bases at J, with 6 bases between the two ends. CDR1 and CDR2 from the germline V gene are DFQATT and SNEGSKA (reference sequence). This CDR3 spans 12 amino acids. In nucleotides, the CDR3 is TGCAGTGCTAGAGATTGGGGAGATACGCAGTATTTT. Translation: CSARDWGDTQYF.